This entry features one TCR beta chain sequence. This CDR3 comprises 15 residues. V was trimmed by 1 base and J by 6 bases, leaving 16 bases between them. Germline CDR1 is MDHEN and CDR2 is SYDVKM. The data stem from a study of cytotoxic CD8 clonotypes in ibrutinib-treated CLL. Targeted sequencing depth ranged from 1 in 200,000 to 1 in 1 million T cells. Produced via immunoSEQ multiplex PCR; TCRdb's table is partial and in-frame only. The sample lists fewer than 300,000 clones, 60% to 80% occurring once. The receptor's source is a human donor with chronic lymphocytic leukemia. The rearrangement joins TRBV28 to TRBJ2-7; D perhaps matches TRBD1 (7 bases). The specimen comprised PBMCs, sampled at disease progression, from a patient treated with ibrutinib. The CDR3 DNA sequence: TGTGCCAGCAGTTTATCGGCAGGGGGGAAGGGCGAGCAGTACTTC. Translating it yields CASSLSAGGKGEQYF. Looking up the rest from reference TRBV28 and TRBJ2-7 gives the full variable domain: DVKVTQSSRYLVKRTGEKVFLECVQDMDHENMFWYRQDPGLGLRLIYFSYDVKMKEKGDIPEGYSVSREKKERFSLILESASTNQTSMYLCASSLSAGGKGEQYFGPGTRLTVT.